These T cell receptor beta chains were read from a single sample in a study of tumor-infiltrating lymphocytes in localized non-small cell lung cancer. Here immunoSEQ multiplex PCR was the method, and the copy in TCRdb shows in-frame clones only, minus some. The table includes some 10,000 clones, roughly 84% detected once. The sample taken for sequencing was lung tumor tissue. All receptors come from a human donor with non-small cell lung cancer. Both conserved end residues are part of each CDR3. The order of the fields is V gene, clone size, D gene, J gene, CDR3 protein, CDR3 DNA. A D gene is named only where the DNA matches it firmly. The size of a clone is reported for some rows only, either as once, few or many, or as a class for expanded clones.

TRBV5-1	.	.	TRBJ1-1	CASSPTGALLNTEAFF	TGCGCCAGCAGCCCCACAGGTGCGCTCTTGAACACTGAAGCTTTCTTT
TRBV7-2	.	.	TRBJ2-2	CASSRVRGRVTGELFF	TGTGCCAGCAGTCGAGTACGGGGGCGGGTCACCGGGGAGCTGTTTTTT
TRBV7-8	.	TRBD2	TRBJ2-5	CASSSGLAVQETQYF	TGTGCCAGCAGCTCGGGACTAGCGGTACAAGAGACCCAGTACTTC
TRBV6-5	.	.	TRBJ1-2	CASSPGHTNYGYTF	TGTGCCAGCAGCCCCGGGCACACTAACTATGGCTACACCTTC
TRBV28	.	TRBD2	TRBJ2-7	CASSTLAGGSYEQYF	TGTGCCAGCAGTACACTAGCGGGAGGTTCCTACGAGCAGTACTTC
TRBV14	.	.	TRBJ2-5	CASSPLLGGQETQYF	TGTGCCAGCAGCCCCTTACTAGGGGGCCAAGAGACCCAGTACTTC
TRBV11-2	.	.	TRBJ1-1	CASSLVGPNTEAFF	TGTGCCAGCAGCTTAGTGGGGCCCAACACTGAAGCTTTCTTT
TRBV6-1	.	.	TRBJ1-2	CATSDRGRNGYTF	TGTGCCACCTCGGACAGAGGGAGGAATGGCTACACCTTC
TRBV27	.	.	TRBJ2-3	CASSSIRGGTDTQYF	TGTGCCAGCAGTTCTATCAGGGGGGGCACAGATACGCAGTATTTT
TRBV5-1	.	.	TRBJ2-3	CASSLAGIGGDLTDTQYF	TGCGCCAGCAGCTTGGCCGGGATTGGCGGGGACCTCACAGATACGCAGTATTTT
TRBV28	few	.	TRBJ1-2	CASSTPHGWDYGYTF	TGTGCCAGCAGTACCCCCCATGGCTGGGACTATGGCTACACCTTC
TRBV19	.	TRBD1	TRBJ1-5	CASSDQGGNQPQHF	TGTGCCAGTAGTGACCAGGGGGGGAATCAGCCCCAGCATTTT
TRBV9	.	TRBD1	TRBJ2-7	CASSEGIQGDEQYF	TGTGCCAGCAGCGAAGGGATACAGGGGGACGAGCAGTACTTC
TRBV28	.	.	TRBJ1-2	CASSSLGQGNRYGYTF	TGTGCCAGCAGTTCCCTTGGCCAGGGGAACCGCTATGGCTACACCTTC
TRBV2	.	TRBD1	TRBJ1-3	CASSTDRGNTIYF	TGTGCCAGCAGCACGGACAGGGGTAACACCATATATTTT
TRBV10-3	.	.	TRBJ1-6	CATGGDEGSPLHF	TGTGCCACAGGAGGGGATGAAGGTTCACCCCTCCACTTT
TRBV18	few	.	TRBJ2-1	CASSPNRQYNEQFF	TGTGCCAGCTCACCAAACAGACAGTACAATGAGCAGTTCTTC
TRBV5-4	.	TRBD1	TRBJ2-2	CASSLGSRGPGGTGELFF	TGTGCCAGCAGCTTAGGTTCTAGGGGGCCGGGCGGCACCGGGGAGCTGTTTTTT
TRBV13	.	TRBD2	TRBJ2-5	CASSLKPPLAGGPETQYF	TGTGCCAGCAGCTTAAAACCACCCCTAGCGGGGGGGCCAGAGACCCAGTACTTC
TRBV30	.	.	TRBJ2-3	CAWSGQSTDTQYF	TGTGCCTGGAGTGGTCAGAGCACAGATACGCAGTATTTT
TRBV19	.	.	TRBJ2-2	CASKTRTGELFF	TGTGCCAGTAAAACTAGGACCGGGGAGCTGTTTTTT
TRBV6-5	.	.	TRBJ2-7	CASSRRVRSYEQYF	TGTGCCAGCAGTAGGAGGGTTAGATCCTACGAGCAGTACTTC
TRBV5-1	few	.	TRBJ1-3	CASSPRDGIFSSGNTIYF	TGCGCCAGCAGCCCGCGGGACGGAATCTTCAGCTCTGGAAACACCATATATTTT
TRBV5-1	.	TRBD2	TRBJ2-2	CASSLALASGSAGELFF	TGCGCCAGCAGCTTGGCCTTGGCTAGCGGGAGCGCCGGGGAGCTGTTTTTT
TRBV5-5	.	.	TRBJ1-1	CASSLVPGMANTEAFF	TGTGCCAGCAGCTTGGTACCAGGGATGGCGAACACTGAAGCTTTCTTT
TRBV27	.	.	TRBJ2-1	CASSLLIPGPAEQFF	TGTGCCAGCAGTTTATTAATCCCGGGGCCGGCTGAGCAGTTCTTC
TRBV7-2	.	.	TRBJ2-7	CASSFGGRSSYEQYF	TGTGCCAGCAGCTTTGGGGGAAGAAGCTCCTACGAGCAGTACTTC
TRBV7-3	.	TRBD1	TRBJ2-1	CASSLGTGFEQFF	TGTGCCAGCAGCTTAGGGACAGGGTTTGAGCAGTTCTTC
TRBV30	.	.	TRBJ1-5	CAWNRGGNNQPQHF	TGTGCCTGGAACCGCGGGGGCAACAATCAGCCCCAGCATTTT
TRBV7-8	.	.	TRBJ1-5	CASTSTGGDQPQHF	TGTGCCAGCACCTCCACGGGGGGGGATCAGCCCCAGCATTTT
TRBV5-6	few	.	TRBJ1-5	CASSLRVRNQPQHF	TGTGCCAGCAGCTTACGGGTCCGCAATCAGCCCCAGCATTTT
TRBV19	.	TRBD2	TRBJ2-7	CASRGGGRREQYF	TGTGCCAGTAGAGGCGGGGGGCGTCGCGAGCAGTACTTC
TRBV7-8	.	.	TRBJ1-1	CASSKSAGMNTEAFF	TGTGCCAGCAGCAAATCCGCGGGAATGAACACTGAAGCTTTCTTT
TRBV6-4	.	.	TRBJ2-3	CASSDSAGSTDTQYF	TGTGCCAGCAGTGACTCGGCGGGAAGCACAGATACGCAGTATTTT
TRBV28	.	.	TRBJ1-2	CASSFPPPNYGYTF	TGTGCCAGCAGTTTCCCCCCACCGAACTATGGCTACACCTTC
TRBV27	once	TRBD1	TRBJ2-1	CASGTVNYNEQFF	TGTGCCTCCGGGACAGTCAATTACAATGAGCAGTTCTTC
TRBV6-1	.	.	TRBJ2-7	CASTRDRGFEQYF	TGTGCCAGCACCAGAGATCGAGGTTTCGAGCAGTACTTC
TRBV6-1	.	.	TRBJ1-1	CASSVGWTEAFF	TGTGCCAGCAGTGTTGGATGGACTGAAGCTTTCTTT
TRBV27	.	.	TRBJ2-7	CASSLSHLSSYEQYF	TGTGCCAGCAGTTTATCACACCTAAGCTCCTACGAGCAGTACTTC
TRBV7-2	.	.	TRBJ2-7	CASSPHTDEQYF	TGTGCCAGCAGCCCGCATACAGACGAGCAGTACTTC
TRBV5-5	.	.	TRBJ1-2	CASSLFGRGYTF	TGTGCCAGCAGCTTGTTTGGCAGGGGCTACACCTTC
TRBV5-6	few	.	TRBJ2-5	CASSLAIQETQYF	TGTGCCAGCAGCTTGGCCATCCAAGAGACCCAGTACTTC
TRBV2	.	.	TRBJ1-2	CASSQNGYYGYTF	TGTGCCAGCAGTCAAAACGGATACTATGGCTACACCTTC
TRBV6-5	.	TRBD1	TRBJ2-3	CASRAWTGVADTQYF	TGTGCCAGCAGAGCTTGGACAGGGGTAGCAGATACGCAGTATTTT
TRBV5-1	medium-sized	.	TRBJ2-2	CASSSPQGIGELFF	TGCGCCAGCAGCTCACCTCAGGGCATCGGGGAGCTGTTTTTT
TRBV30	few	.	TRBJ1-4	CASQGRNEKLFF	TGTGCCTCGCAGGGGAGGAATGAAAAACTGTTTTTT
TRBV7-6	.	TRBD1	TRBJ1-1	CASSVDRGTEAFF	TGTGCCAGCAGCGTGGACAGGGGCACTGAAGCTTTCTTT
TRBV19	.	.	TRBJ2-6	CASSIPGLGANVLTF	TGTGCCAGTAGTATCCCAGGGTTAGGGGCCAACGTCCTGACTTTC